This TCR beta chain was recorded in a study of read filtering for tumor transcriptome and immune sequencing. A few counts support this clonotype. From about 0.4 ug of RNA, a library with molecular barcoded alpha/delta and beta/gamma adaptors was made. TCRdb fed the reads into MiXCR, producing one record per CDR3 protein. The table includes roughly 93,000 distinct CDR3 sequences, about 22% detected once. Trimming pared 0 bases from V and 4 bases from J, leaving 9 bases between. The CDR3 consists of 13 residues. CDR1 and CDR2 (germline): DFQATT, SNEGSKA (reference sequence). Sequenced input: a population of CD138-negative cells sorted from bone marrow. The V gene is TRBV20-1, the J gene TRBJ2-5; the D gene is possibly TRBD1 (5 bases). This clonotype was sampled from a donor aged 40 or older with multiple myeloma. The CDR3 is CSARDPGLETQYF. The CDR3 DNA reads TGCAGTGCTAGAGATCCAGGGTTAGAGACCCAGTACTTC.